The T cell receptor beta chain described here comes from a study of T cell changes during pregnancy in multiple sclerosis. The CDR3 runs to 15 residues. V shed 0 bases and J 7 bases; nucleotides not matched to a gene: 4. Germline values: CDR1 SGDLS, CDR2 YYNGEE. Profiling relied on immunoSEQ multiplex PCR, and the TCRdb table lists in-frame clones only, not all of them. The table records approximately 70,000 clones, around 94% of them present only once. The sequence was collected from a female donor with multiple sclerosis, enrolled in a pregnancy study. The chain is built from TRBV9 and TRBJ2-4; TRBD1 aligns across 10 bases. The specimen comprised CD4+ T cells from peripheral blood mononuclear cells, sampled after pregnancy. The CDR3 loop reads CASSVGGTGVNIQYF. The CDR3 DNA reads TGTGCCAGCAGCGTAGGTGGGACAGGGGTGAACATTCAGTACTTC. Full variable domain (outside the CDR3, taken from reference TRBV9 and TRBJ2-4): DSGVTQTPKHLITATGQRVTLRCSPRSGDLSVYWYQQSLDQGLQFLIQYYNGEERAKGNILERFSAQQFPDLHSELNLSSLELGDSALYFCASSVGGTGVNIQYFGAGTRLSVL.